The 29 T cell receptor beta chains below all came from one sample that was sequenced in a study of blood T cell repertoires in COVID-19. Clones were sequenced by immunoSEQ multiplex PCR, and TCRdb holds only the in-frame ones, with some missing. The table shows around 290,000 clones, with about 88% occurring only once. Sequences were obtained from peripheral blood. These receptors all come from a woman in her seventies with COVID-19, enrolled during active disease.

This clone came up a few times. The V and J genes are TRBV6-6 and TRBJ2-7; 7 bases align to TRBD1. Germline values: CDR1 MNHNY, CDR2 SVGAGI (reference sequence). CDR3 length: 14 residues. The junction had 4 bases not matched to a gene; V was cut back by 5 bases and J by 0 bases. CDR3 amino acids: CASSIRGNSYEQYF. CDR3 nucleotide sequence: TGTGCCAGCAGTATCAGGGGGAACTCCTACGAGCAGTACTTC.

The chain uses TRBV18 and TRBJ1-1; 7 positions match TRBD1. The CDR3 is 13 residues long. From germline, CDR1 is KGHSH and CDR2 LQKENI. The J segment lost 12 bases and the V segment lost 3 bases, leaving 10 bases of the junction unmatched. The CDR3 DNA is TGTGCCAGCTCACCCTCACTCACAGGGGTTCCTTTCTTT. Residues: CASSPSLTGVPFF.

The chain carries TRBV4-3 and TRBJ2-3; no reliable D call. Trimming shortened V by 0 bases and J by 1 base, and 2 bases separated the two germline ends. This CDR3 is built from 13 residues. The V gene's germline CDR1 is LGHNA and CDR2 YSLEER. CDR3 coding DNA: TGCGCCAGCAGCCAAGACGGCACAGATACGCAGTATTTT. It translates to CASSQDGTDTQYF.

DNA of the CDR3: TGTGCCATCAGTGGGGACCGGGACAGCTACGAGCAGTACTTC. Translated: CAISGDRDSYEQYF. This chain links TRBV10-3 with TRBJ2-7; 7 bases match TRBD1. Trimming cost V 4 bases and J 3 bases; bases outside gene matches: 6. Germline V lookup: CDR1 ENHRY, CDR2 SYGVKD. The CDR3 sequence is 14 residues long.

This clone was seen only a few times. V is TRBV4-1 and J is TRBJ2-2; TRBD2 matches 7 bases. V lost 7 bases and J lost 1; bases outside the gene matches: 12. There are 17 residues in the CDR3. CDR1 is MGHRA, CDR2 YSYEKL, per germline. The CDR3 DNA reads as TGCGCCAGCACCCCGGGCGGGGGATTAGGGAACACCGGGGAGCTGTTTTTT. Translation gives CASTPGGGLGNTGELFF.

The chain carries TRBV5-1 and TRBJ2-1; the D is unclear. Germline V CDR1 and CDR2: SGHRS, YFSETQ. The CDR3 is 15 residues long. Trimming took 4 bases from V and 0 from J, leaving 11 bases between them. This chain's CDR3 is CASSLVTPSYNEQFF. CDR3 in DNA: TGCGCCAGCAGCCTGGTAACTCCCTCCTACAATGAGCAGTTCTTC.

The CDR3 region has the DNA TGTGCCACCTCCCTTTCAGTTGTCAATGAGCAGTTCTTC. This translates into CATSLSVVNEQFF. This chain uses TRBV24-1 with TRBJ2-1; D not certain. Germline loops: CDR1 KGHDR, CDR2 SFDVKD. V lost 9 bases to trimming and J lost 6 bases, with 14 bases between them. The CDR3 is made up of 13 amino acids.

The V call is TRBV6-2 or TRBV6-3, the J call TRBJ2-5, with 12 bases matching TRBD2. This CDR3 is 15 amino acids long. The germline gives CDR1 MNHEY, CDR2 SVGEGT. The V and J ends lost 5 bases and 9 bases, in that order; junction bases with no gene match: 10. The CDR3: CASSRTSGGPAAQYF. DNA for the CDR3: TGTGCCAGCAGTCGCACTAGCGGGGGGCCAGCGGCCCAGTACTTC.

This clone was detected only a few times. CDR3 sequence reads: CASSRATSGGRETQYF. Here the CDR3 DNA reads TGTGCCAGCAGCCGCGCGACTAGCGGTGGGAGAGAGACCCAGTACTTC. The rearrangement joins TRBV3-1 (or the pseudogene TRBV3-2) to TRBJ2-5; 9 bases match TRBD2. CDR1 LGHDT and CDR2 YNNKEL come from the germline V gene (reference sequence). This CDR3 spans 16 amino acids. The V segment lost 4 bases and the J segment 4 bases; nucleotides outside the gene matches: 10.

This clone has a single count. The chain carries TRBV12-3 or TRBV12-4 and TRBJ1-4; weak D call: TRBD1 (6 bases). V gave up 8 bases and J gave up 1 base, with 8 bases separating them. This CDR3 has 13 amino acids. The CDR3 protein is CASARGTNEKLFF. The CDR3 nucleotides are TGTGCCAGCGCCAGGGGAACTAATGAAAAACTGTTTTTT.

This sequence joins TRBV30 and TRBJ2-7; perhaps TRBD1 as D (6 bases). The CDR3 is 14 amino acids. Trimming took 2 bases from V and 1 from J, leaving 12 bases between them. The germline gives CDR1 GTSNPN, CDR2 SVGIG (reference sequence). The CDR3 DNA reads TGTGCCTGGAGTTCTCGGACAGCTTCCTACGAGCAGTACTTC. Residues: CAWSSRTASYEQYF.

The chain employs TRBV7-2 and TRBJ1-2; D not certain. Germline values: CDR1 SGHTA, CDR2 FQGNSA. V was trimmed by 9 bases and J by 1 base, leaving 9 bases between them. This CDR3 spans 12 amino acids. The CDR3 loop is CASLRVNYGYTF. For the CDR3, the DNA is TGTGCCAGTCTGCGGGTTAACTATGGCTACACCTTC.

The chain carries TRBV9 and TRBJ2-1; 12 nucleotides line up with TRBD2. CDR1 is SGDLS, CDR2 YYNGEE, per germline. The length of the CDR3 is 16 residues. V shed 5 bases and J 3 bases; nucleotides not matched to a gene: 6. This CDR3 reads CASSGTSGGFYNEQFF. The DNA for the CDR3 is TGTGCCAGCAGTGGAACTAGCGGGGGGTTCTACAATGAGCAGTTCTTC. Variable domain in full (rest from reference TRBV9 and TRBJ2-1): DSGVTQTPKHLITATGQRVTLRCSPRSGDLSVYWYQQSLDQGLQFLIQYYNGEERAKGNILERFSAQQFPDLHSELNLSSLELGDSALYFCASSGTSGGFYNEQFFGPGTRLTVL.

The chain links TRBV7-2 to TRBJ1-1; D is undetermined. With 0 bases removed from V and 5 bases from J, the gap between germline ends came to 7 bases. Germline V lookup: CDR1 SGHTA, CDR2 FQGNSA. The CDR3 loop spans 13 amino acids. CDR3 nucleotide sequence: TGTGCCAGCAGCTTAGCCGGAGTAACTGAAGCTTTCTTT. Its protein product is CASSLAGVTEAFF.

This clone appeared a single time. The rearrangement uses TRBV6-2 or TRBV6-3 and TRBJ1-1; TRBD1 might be the D (6 bases). CDR1 and CDR2 (germline): MNHEY, SVGEGT. This CDR3 is 13 amino acids long. Deletions cut 5 bases from V and 1 base from J, with 8 bases between. The CDR3 DNA reads as TGTGCCAGCAGTCTACAGGGGAACACTGAAGCTTTCTTT. This gives the protein CASSLQGNTEAFF.

This clone was seen a handful of times. The chain links TRBV9 to TRBJ2-3, with a possible D match to TRBD1 (5 bases). Germline CDR1 and CDR2: SGDLS and YYNGEE. This CDR3 spans 15 amino acids. The V and J ends lost 3 bases and 1 base respectively, with 12 bases between them. In nucleotides, the CDR3 is TGTGCCAGCAGCGCTGCTGCGACAGGCACAGATACGCAGTATTTT. This sequence encodes CASSAAATGTDTQYF. The variable domain in full, completed from reference TRBV9 and TRBJ2-3, reads DSGVTQTPKHLITATGQRVTLRCSPRSGDLSVYWYQQSLDQGLQFLIQYYNGEERAKGNILERFSAQQFPDLHSELNLSSLELGDSALYFCASSAAATGTDTQYFGPGTRLTVL.

In its sample, this clone was seen once. This chain links TRBV2 with TRBJ2-5, with D unresolved. The CDR3 loop spans 13 amino acids. Trimming cost V 4 bases and J 3 bases, with 9 bases left between them. Per the germline V gene, CDR1 is SNHLY and CDR2 is FYNNEI. The CDR3, as DNA: TGTGCCAGCAGTGGTGGAGAAGAAGAGACCCAGTACTTC. This sequence encodes CASSGGEEETQYF.

The rearrangement joins TRBV30 to TRBJ2-1; perhaps TRBD1 as D (6 bases). The germline V gene has CDR1 GTSNPN and CDR2 SVGIG (reference sequence). Trimming pared 5 bases from V and 2 bases from J, leaving 16 bases between. This CDR3 has 15 residues. The DNA for the CDR3 is TGTGCCTGGGGTCAACTGGGGGCTGCCTACAATGAGCAGTTCTTC. Encoded protein: CAWGQLGAAYNEQFF.

V gene TRBV13 combines with J gene TRBJ2-7; 9 bases line up with TRBD1. With 5 bases clipped from V and 6 bases from J, the junction kept 11 bases outside the gene matches. This CDR3 is built from 15 residues. Looked up from germline, CDR1 is PRHDT and CDR2 is FYEKMQ (reference sequence). The CDR3 spells CASSPSGTGKAEQYF. CDR3 nucleotide sequence: TGTGCCAGCAGCCCCTCCGGGACAGGGAAAGCCGAGCAGTACTTC.

The chain carries TRBV19 and TRBJ1-1, with D possibly TRBD1 on 6 matching bases. This CDR3 has 14 residues. In germline, CDR1 is LNHDA, CDR2 SQIVND (reference sequence). The V gene lost 4 bases and the J gene lost 3 bases, with 12 bases spanning the gap. CDR3 region: CASSKRGGDTEAFF. For the CDR3, the DNA is TGTGCCAGTAGTAAACGAGGGGGGGACACTGAAGCTTTCTTT.

The V and J genes are TRBV30 and TRBJ1-2; 8 nucleotides agree with TRBD1. There are 12 residues in the CDR3. CDR1 and CDR2 (germline): GTSNPN, SVGIG (reference sequence). Trimming removed 2 bases from V and 8 bases from J; junction bases left unmatched: 4. CDR3 in DNA: TGTGCCTGGAGTATGACAGGGGCCGGCTACACCTTC. This sequence encodes CAWSMTGAGYTF. Combining the CDR3 with reference TRBV30 and TRBJ1-2 gives the whole variable domain SQTIHQWPATLVQPVGSPLSLECTVEGTSNPNLYWYRQAAGRGLQLLFYSVGIGQISSEVPQNLSASRPQDRQFILSSKKLLLSDSGFYLCAWSMTGAGYTFGSGTRLTVV.

The chain combines TRBV3-1 (or the pseudogene TRBV3-2) with TRBJ2-7; perhaps TRBD1 as D (5 bases). This CDR3 is 13 amino acids long. Germline V gene lookup returns CDR1 LGHDT and CDR2 YNNKEL (reference sequence). Trimming pared 4 bases from V and 2 bases from J, leaving 9 bases between. CDR3 residues: CASSLTAAYEQYF. Written as DNA, the CDR3 is TGTGCCAGCAGCCTGACAGCCGCCTACGAGCAGTACTTC.

The chain combines TRBV15 with TRBJ2-1, with 7 positions matching TRBD2. Germline assignment: CDR1 LNHNV and CDR2 YYDKDF (reference sequence). The junction had 12 bases not matched to a gene; V was cut back by 9 bases and J by 10 bases. The CDR3 runs 13 residues. The CDR3 region is CATRETSQNEQFF. DNA for the CDR3: TGTGCCACGCGTGAGACTAGCCAAAACGAGCAGTTCTTC.

The V call is TRBV28, the J call TRBJ1-4; maybe TRBD1 (5 bases). The CDR3 spans 13 residues. V lost 5 bases, J lost 3 bases, and 7 bases lay in between. CDR1 and CDR2 from the germline V gene are MDHEN and SYDVKM. The CDR3 loop reads CASSATANEKLFF. The CDR3, as DNA: TGTGCCAGCAGTGCGACAGCTAATGAAAAACTGTTTTTT.

The chain employs TRBV5-1 and TRBJ1-2, with 11 nucleotides matching TRBD1. Trimming cost V 4 bases and J 6 bases; bases outside gene matches: 5. CDR3 length: 14 amino acids. Per the germline V gene, CDR1 is SGHRS and CDR2 is YFSETQ. The CDR3 region has the DNA TGCGCCAGCAGCCCAGGACAGGGGGCTCATGGCTACACCTTC. Protein: CASSPGQGAHGYTF.

The chain combines TRBV11-2 with TRBJ1-2; possible D gene TRBD1, 5 bases. Trimming stripped 3 bases from V and 3 bases from J, with 11 bases between. CDR1 is SGHAT and CDR2 is FQNNGV in the germline V gene. The CDR3 covers 14 residues. The CDR3 region is CASSFGTAHYGYTF. The CDR3 nucleotides read TGTGCCAGCAGCTTCGGGACTGCCCACTATGGCTACACCTTC.

V is TRBV28 and J is TRBJ2-3, with TRBD2 matching over 8 bases. After removal of 8 bases from V and 3 bases from J, the junction contained 4 bases not matched to a gene. Germline V gives CDR1 MDHEN, CDR2 SYDVKM. The CDR3 is 13 amino acids. CDR3: CASRRGGTDTQYF. The DNA of the CDR3 is TGTGCCAGCCGCCGGGGGGGTACAGATACGCAGTATTTT.

This rearrangement joins TRBV9 to TRBJ2-7; 7 positions agree with TRBD2. Looked up from germline, CDR1 is SGDLS and CDR2 is YYNGEE. V gave up 0 bases and J gave up 5 bases; unmatched junction bases: 8. The CDR3 extends over 15 amino acids. The CDR3 is CASSVAGLLHHEQYF. The DNA for the CDR3 is TGTGCCAGCAGCGTAGCGGGACTACTTCATCACGAGCAGTACTTC. The full variable domain, with the rest looked up from reference TRBV9 and TRBJ2-7, is DSGVTQTPKHLITATGQRVTLRCSPRSGDLSVYWYQQSLDQGLQFLIQYYNGEERAKGNILERFSAQQFPDLHSELNLSSLELGDSALYFCASSVAGLLHHEQYFGPGTRLTVT.

This clone was seen a handful of times. The chain employs TRBV24-1 and TRBJ2-3; D call uncertain. The germline gives CDR1 KGHDR, CDR2 SFDVKD. The CDR3 consists of 13 residues. Between the trimmed V and J ends, which lost 5 bases and 0 bases, there was a span of 5 bases. In nucleotides, the CDR3 is TGTGCCACCAGTGTGGAGAGCACAGATACGCAGTATTTT. Protein product: CATSVESTDTQYF.